Each of the 2 T cell receptor beta chains below was sequenced from the same sample in a study of T cell repertoires in cytomegalovirus infection. TCRdb used MiXCR to reprocess the reads, holding one entry per CDR3 protein. The sample has about 830,000 distinct CDR3 sequences; about 33% are singletons. Their antigens are not known. This specimen was cultured CD8+ T cells from PBMCs, taken from culture after CMV antigen stimulation. The receptors originated from a human donor in good health (CMV status not recorded). Some clones in this sample may be carry-over from other donors' samples.

The gene calls are TRBV19 and TRBJ2-1; D ambiguous. V was cut by 1 base and J by 4 bases, with 8 bases left in between. The germline V gene has CDR1 LNHDA and CDR2 SQIVND (reference sequence). The CDR3 consists of 14 residues. Here the CDR3 reads CASSIVTDYNEQFF. CDR3 sequence (DNA): TGTGCCAGTAGTATAGTAACGGATTACAATGAGCAGTTCTTC.

This clonotype has more than one count but fewer than ten. The chain uses TRBV28 and TRBJ2-5; D call uncertain. This CDR3 spans 14 amino acids. Germline values: CDR1 MDHEN, CDR2 SYDVKM. Trimming took 6 bases from V and 5 from J, leaving 16 bases between them. CDR3 nucleotides: TGTGCCAGCAGAGAAGTTGGGGTGATGGAGACCCAGTACTTC. As protein: CASREVGVMETQYF.